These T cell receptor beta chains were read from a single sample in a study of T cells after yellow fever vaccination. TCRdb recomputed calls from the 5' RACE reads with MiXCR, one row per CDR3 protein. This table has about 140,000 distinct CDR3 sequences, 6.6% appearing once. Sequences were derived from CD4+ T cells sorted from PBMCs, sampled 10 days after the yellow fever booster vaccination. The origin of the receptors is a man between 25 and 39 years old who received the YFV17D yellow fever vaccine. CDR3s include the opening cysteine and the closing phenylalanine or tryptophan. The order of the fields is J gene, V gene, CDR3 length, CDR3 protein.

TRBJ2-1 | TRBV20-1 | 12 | CSARSGGREQFF
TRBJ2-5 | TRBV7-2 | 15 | CASTLEAGGQETQYF
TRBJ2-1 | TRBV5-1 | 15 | CASSSLAGTYNEQFF
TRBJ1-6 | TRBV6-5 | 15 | CASSYLLQGEPPLHF
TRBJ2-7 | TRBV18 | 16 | CASSPLGDPYDYEQYF
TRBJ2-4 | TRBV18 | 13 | CASSPGAKNIQYF
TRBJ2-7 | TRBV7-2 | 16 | CASSLGLAGGLYEQYF
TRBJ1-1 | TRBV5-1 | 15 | CASSYGRGGNTEAFF
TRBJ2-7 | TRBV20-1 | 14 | CSAASRQGRYEQYF
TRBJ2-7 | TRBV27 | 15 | CASSAYRDRPYEQYF
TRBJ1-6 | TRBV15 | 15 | CATSRDGFYNSPLHF
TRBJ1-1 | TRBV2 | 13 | CASTEGGTTEAFF
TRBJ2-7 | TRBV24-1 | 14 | CATSVGSGNYEQYF
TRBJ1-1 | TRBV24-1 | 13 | CATRSPSNTEAFF
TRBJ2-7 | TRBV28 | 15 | CASSDGDLADYEQYF
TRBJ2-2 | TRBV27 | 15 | CASSYMRGNTGELFF
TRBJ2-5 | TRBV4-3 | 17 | CASSQDRLTSRQETQYF
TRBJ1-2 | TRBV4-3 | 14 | CASSQVPGGHGYTF
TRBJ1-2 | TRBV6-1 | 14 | CASSLGPTNYGYTF
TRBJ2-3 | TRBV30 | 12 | CAWGQNGDTQYF
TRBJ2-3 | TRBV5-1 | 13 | CASSPGEPDTQYF
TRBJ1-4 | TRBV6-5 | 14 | CATKQGYANEKLFF
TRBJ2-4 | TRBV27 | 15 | CASSLEASGINIQYF
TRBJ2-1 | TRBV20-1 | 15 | CSARDRLAGRVEQFF
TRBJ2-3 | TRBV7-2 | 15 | CASRKAASGTDTQYF
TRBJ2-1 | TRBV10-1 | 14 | CASSPGGGYNEQFF
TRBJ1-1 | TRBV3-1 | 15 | CASSQVDTGGGEAFF
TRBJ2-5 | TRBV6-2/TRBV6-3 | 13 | CAVRAPGEETQYF
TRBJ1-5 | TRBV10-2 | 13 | CASRGTGEAPQHF
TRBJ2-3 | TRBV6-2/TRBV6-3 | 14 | CASTFGQGRDTQYF
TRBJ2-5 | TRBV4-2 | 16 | CASSPGLGLVQETQYF
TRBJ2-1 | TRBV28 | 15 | CASSPPPGSSNEQFF
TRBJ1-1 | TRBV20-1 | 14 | CSASLQGRNTEAFF
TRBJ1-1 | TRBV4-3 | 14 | CASSRGPSGTEAFF
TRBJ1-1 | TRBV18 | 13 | CASAPGLNTEAFF
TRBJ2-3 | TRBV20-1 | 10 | CSGIFDTQYF
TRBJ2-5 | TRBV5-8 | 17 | CASSHPSSGRAQETQYF
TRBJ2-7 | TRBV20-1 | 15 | CSAIPGASGDYEQYF
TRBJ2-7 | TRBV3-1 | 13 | CASSQAPTLEQYF
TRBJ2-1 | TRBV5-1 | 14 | CASSGQSSYNEQFF
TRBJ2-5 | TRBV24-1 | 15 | CATSDLTGSQETQYF
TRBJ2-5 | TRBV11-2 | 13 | CASSLDFGGTQYF
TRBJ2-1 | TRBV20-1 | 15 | CSAKKPGLAYNEQFF
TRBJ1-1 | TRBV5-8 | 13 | CASSLAEGTEAFF
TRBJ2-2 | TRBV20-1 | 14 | CSAQTGKNTGELFF
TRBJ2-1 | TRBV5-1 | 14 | CASSLAGPHGEQFF
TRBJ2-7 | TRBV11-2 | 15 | CASSPRIRRSYEQYF
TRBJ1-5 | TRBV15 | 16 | CATSREPTGGNQPQHF
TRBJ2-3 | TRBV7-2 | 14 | CASSPRGGTDTQYF
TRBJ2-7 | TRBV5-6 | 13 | CASSFDLTYEQYF
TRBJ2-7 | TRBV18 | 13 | CASSSIDTIEQYF